The 16 T cell receptor beta chains below come from one sample, sequenced in a study of cytotoxic CD8 clonotypes in ibrutinib-treated CLL. Profiling relied on immunoSEQ multiplex PCR, and the TCRdb table lists in-frame clones only, not all of them. The table includes some 23,000 clones, approximately 71% detected once. The specimen comprised PBMCs, sampled after 12 months of ibrutinib treatment. These receptors came from a human donor with chronic lymphocytic leukemia.

The chain couples TRBV7-3 to TRBJ2-7; TRBD2 aligns across 7 bases. Unmatched junction bases numbered 12, after V lost 5 bases and J lost 2 bases. CDR1 and CDR2 from the germline V gene are SGHTA and FQGTGA. This CDR3 comprises 16 residues. CDR3 sequence: CASSQSQGGGPYEQYF. The CDR3, as DNA: TGTGCCAGCAGCCAGAGTCAGGGCGGGGGTCCCTACGAGCAGTACTTC.

The V call is TRBV19, the J call TRBJ2-3; D unresolved. The CDR3 sequence is 13 residues long. CDR1 is LNHDA and CDR2 is SQIVND in the germline V gene (reference sequence). V gave up 3 bases and J gave up 1 base, with 5 bases separating them. The CDR3 here is CASSIRRTDTQYF. CDR3 nucleotide sequence: TGTGCCAGTAGTATCCGCCGCACAGATACGCAGTATTTT.

In this sample, this clone is medium-sized. The chain combines TRBV19 with TRBJ2-1; D is tentatively TRBD1 or TRBD2 (6 bases each). With 5 bases removed from V and 1 base from J, the gap between germline ends came to 18 bases. Germline lookup yields CDR1 LNHDA and CDR2 SQIVND (reference sequence). The CDR3 is 17 amino acids. The CDR3 region has the DNA TGTGCCAGTAGTCTCCATTTAAGGGGGGCGTCCTACAATGAGCAGTTCTTC. This encodes CASSLHLRGASYNEQFF.

The rearrangement links TRBV7-9 to TRBJ2-3; 9 bases agree with TRBD1. The CDR3 covers 17 residues. Germline CDR1 is SEHNR and CDR2 is FQNEAQ (reference sequence). V lost 4 bases, J lost 7 bases, and 15 bases stayed unmatched. The DNA for the CDR3 is TGTGCCAGCAGCTGGCCTTCGGGACAGGGCGATGGATATACGCAGTATTTT. The encoded protein is CASSWPSGQGDGYTQYF.

This clone was observed a few times. CDR3 region: CASSVDGSNQPQHF. CDR3 DNA sequence: TGTGCCAGCAGCGTAGACGGAAGCAATCAGCCCCAGCATTTT. This chain uses TRBV9 with TRBJ1-5; D is unresolved. Trimming stripped 0 bases from V and 1 base from J, with 5 bases between. This CDR3 is 14 amino acids long. Germline V gives CDR1 SGDLS, CDR2 YYNGEE.

The chain links TRBV4-1 to TRBJ1-6; perhaps TRBD1 as D (5 bases). This CDR3 has 18 amino acids. Germline CDR1 MGHRA, CDR2 YSYEKL. V was shortened by 1 base and J by 3 bases, with 16 bases between the two germline ends. CDR3 amino acids: CASSQARSGPHYNSPLHF. DNA for the CDR3: TGCGCCAGCAGCCAAGCTAGGTCGGGACCGCACTATAATTCACCCCTCCACTTT.

This chain connects TRBV6-5 to TRBJ1-2; possible D gene TRBD1, 5 bases. CDR1 and CDR2 (germline): MNHEY, SVGAGI. This CDR3 has 15 residues. Trimming pared 0 bases from V and 4 bases from J, leaving 12 bases between. Written as DNA, the CDR3 is TGTGCCAGCAGTTACTCGCAGGGACCCCGCTATGGCTACACCTTC. The encoded protein is CASSYSQGPRYGYTF.

The chain links TRBV11-2 to TRBJ2-7; 8 bases line up with TRBD2. Looked up from germline, CDR1 is SGHAT and CDR2 is FQNNGV. V lost 5 bases to trimming and J lost 2 bases; unmatched junction nucleotides: 11. The CDR3 covers 16 residues. In DNA, the CDR3 is TGTGCCAGCAGCGTCGGACTAGCTGAAGCCACCTACGAGCAGTACTTC. Residues: CASSVGLAEATYEQYF.

About this clone itself: Other nucleotide sequences in the sample specify the same CDR3. The chain joins TRBV30 to TRBJ1-2; D gene uncertain. The germline V gene has CDR1 GTSNPN and CDR2 SVGIG (reference sequence). The CDR3 runs to 13 residues. V lost 2 bases and J lost 2, with 9 bases in between. CDR3 nucleotides: TGTGCCTGGAGTCTGGGGATAAACTATGGCTACACCTTC. Translation gives CAWSLGINYGYTF. Variable domain in full (rest from reference TRBV30 and TRBJ1-2): SQTIHQWPATLVQPVGSPLSLECTVEGTSNPNLYWYRQAAGRGLQLLFYSVGIGQISSEVPQNLSASRPQDRQFILSSKKLLLSDSGFYLCAWSLGINYGYTFGSGTRLTVV.

This sequence joins TRBV9 and TRBJ1-6, with no clear D. Germline CDR1 is SGDLS and CDR2 is YYNGEE. V lost 4 bases to trimming and J lost 9 bases, with 14 bases between them. The CDR3 runs to 14 residues. The CDR3 nucleotides read TGTGCCAGCAGCCCGGGTGAACGGAGTTCACCCCTCCACTTT. Encoded protein: CASSPGERSSPLHF.

This chain uses TRBV27 with TRBJ1-6; TRBD1 might be the D (6 bases). The germline V and J ends were trimmed by 7 bases and 5 bases, with 15 bases remaining between them. This CDR3 has 15 residues. CDR1 MNHEY and CDR2 SMNVEV come from the germline V gene (reference sequence). CDR3 residues: CASNWSGQNNSPLHF. CDR3 in DNA: TGTGCCAGCAACTGGTCGGGACAAAATAATTCACCCCTCCACTTT.

V usage is TRBV5-1 and J usage is TRBJ1-1; D uncertain. Trimming shortened V by 0 bases and J by 4 bases, and 7 bases separated the two germline ends. CDR3 length: 13 amino acids. Germline CDR1 SGHRS, CDR2 YFSETQ. CDR3 in amino acids: CASSLAPGTEAFF. The CDR3 DNA sequence: TGCGCCAGCAGCTTGGCCCCGGGCACTGAAGCTTTCTTT.

This chain uses TRBV5-1 with TRBJ2-5, with D perhaps TRBD1 (6 bases). The germline V gene has CDR1 SGHRS and CDR2 YFSETQ. This CDR3 is built from 13 residues. V lost 1 base and J 5 bases, leaving 9 bases between the germline ends. The CDR3 DNA follows: TGCGCCAGCAGCTTGACAGGGCCGGAGACCCAGTACTTC. Amino acid sequence: CASSLTGPETQYF.

Only a few counts were recorded for this clone. This chain joins TRBV5-1 and TRBJ1-1; D gene unclear. CDR3 length equals 13 residues. V dropped 0 bases and J dropped 3 bases, with 6 bases sitting between them. Germline assignment: CDR1 SGHRS and CDR2 YFSETQ. The CDR3 spells CASSLDEYTEAFF. The CDR3 nucleotides are TGCGCCAGCAGCTTGGATGAGTACACTGAAGCTTTCTTT.

In this sample, this clone turned up once. The CDR3 loop reads CSVIGTGGAGNQPQHF. DNA of the CDR3: TGCAGCGTTATCGGGACAGGGGGCGCGGGCAATCAGCCCCAGCATTTT. The rearrangement joins TRBV29-1 to TRBJ1-5, with TRBD1 matching 12 bases. Trimming cost V 5 bases and J 2 bases; bases outside gene matches: 7. The germline gives CDR1 SQVTM, CDR2 ANQGSEA. CDR3 length equals 16 residues.

This rearrangement joins TRBV7-9 to TRBJ2-7, with 8 nucleotides matching TRBD2. Germline-derived CDR1 and CDR2 are SEHNR and FQNEAQ (reference sequence). Unmatched junction bases numbered 5, after V lost 5 bases and J lost 2 bases. The length of the CDR3 is 14 residues. The CDR3 loop is CASSPGTSPYEQYF. DNA of the CDR3: TGTGCCAGCAGCCCCGGGACTAGTCCCTACGAGCAGTACTTC.